The TCR beta chain under discussion was sequenced for a study of glioma-infiltrating T cells. Study conclusions and caveats: CDR3 overlap between tissue and blood was very small.

TCR alpha and beta CDR3 regions were amplified from RNA using iRepertoire nested multiplex PCR. Tissue mRNA or PBMC total RNA, about 95-450 ng, went into one-step reverse transcription and amplification. TCRdb fed the multiplex PCR reads into MiXCR, producing one record per CDR3 protein. The data hold about 180,000 distinct CDR3 sequences, with around 42% observed a single time. This clonotype came up many times. The antigen is unknown. Sample: glioma tissue, nonneoplastic brain tissue, or PBMCs (not recorded which). This receptor was taken from a human donor with low-grade glioma or glioblastoma, undergoing nonglioma brain surgery, or in good health (not recorded which).

CDR3: CSARFGARTNEKLFF. The CDR3 DNA sequence: TGCAGTGCTAGATTCGGGGCGCGAACTAATGAAAAACTGTTTTTT. The V gene is TRBV20-1, the J gene TRBJ1-4; tentatively, D is TRBD1 (5 bases). Germline V lookup: CDR1 DFQATT, CDR2 SNEGSKA (reference sequence). Trimming shortened V by 2 bases and J by 1 base, and 11 bases separated the two germline ends. The CDR3 is 15 amino acids.